This T cell receptor beta chain stems from a study of response to subunit inactivated influenza vaccine. Study findings and constraints: Authors suggested each seasonal influenza vaccination recruits few new T cells.

A single record per CDR3 protein comes from TCRdb applying MiXCR to the RT-PCR reads. The data contain about 300,000 distinct CDR3 sequences, approximately 21% of them singletons. This clonotype was seen only a few times. What it binds is not known. The CDR3 consists of 12 residues. CDR1 and CDR2 from the germline V gene are SQVTM and ANQGSEA. V shed 6 bases and J 6 bases; nucleotides not matched to a gene: 5. The material was PBMCs from blood, obtained approximately 20 months after vaccination. The chain recombines TRBV29-1 with TRBJ2-3; 8 bases line up with TRBD2. The receptor was derived from a man aged 50-75 years who received an inactivated influenza vaccine. CDR3 protein: CSVSGRADTQYF. CDR3 bases: TGCAGCGTGAGCGGGAGAGCGGATACGCAGTATTTT.